One and the same sample provided the 4 T cell receptor beta chains below, sequenced in a study of cytomegalovirus exposure and HLA in healthy donors. Both 60 Vbeta primers and 13 Jbeta primers went into the PCR. The assay was immunoSEQ multiplex PCR, and TCRdb's table has in-frame clones only and misses some. The data show almost 200,000 clones, with about 85% seen just once and 0.39% held by the top ten. Sequencing input: PBMCs. Every receptor here comes from a male donor in good health and CMV-seropositive.

This sequence joins TRBV6-1 and TRBJ1-1, with D possibly being TRBD1 (5 bases). This CDR3 contains 14 residues. Between the trimmed V and J ends, which lost 1 base and 11 bases, there was a span of 17 bases. CDR1 is MNHNS and CDR2 is SASEGT in the germline V gene. The CDR3 here is CASSEGWAGPTAFF. The CDR3 DNA follows: TGTGCCAGCAGTGAAGGGTGGGCAGGGCCTACGGCTTTCTTT.

The chain couples TRBV19 to TRBJ1-2, with 7 positions matching TRBD1. Germline V CDR1 and CDR2: LNHDA, SQIVND (reference sequence). The CDR3 is 14 amino acids. V lost 5 bases to trimming and J lost 3 bases; unmatched junction nucleotides: 6. CDR3 residues: CASSETGFDYGYTF. CDR3 bases: TGTGCCAGTAGTGAGACAGGGTTCGACTATGGCTACACCTTC.

This chain joins TRBV7-9 and TRBJ2-1, with 10 bases aligning to TRBD1. The CDR3 runs to 18 residues. Looked up from germline, CDR1 is SEHNR and CDR2 is FQNEAQ (reference sequence). V was clipped by 0 bases and J by 8 bases; unmatched bases: 13. The CDR3 DNA sequence: TGTGCCAGCAGCTTAGCCAAATTACATGACAGGGGGCATGATGAGCAGTTCTTC. Translated: CASSLAKLHDRGHDEQFF.

The CDR3 region is CASSENSGYNQPQHF. In nucleotides, the CDR3 is TGCGCCAGCAGTGAAAATTCGGGGTACAATCAGCCCCAGCATTTT. This chain uses TRBV10-2 with TRBJ1-5; the D is unclear. The CDR3 is 15 amino acids. Per the germline V gene, CDR1 is WSHSY and CDR2 is SAAADI. V was clipped by 3 bases and J by 3 bases, with 12 bases between them.